The entry below describes one TCR beta chain. Its specific antigen is unknown. Base qualities were left out, and no much larger clone turns up one base away. The immunoSEQ Assay, a bias-controlled multiplex PCR, was used to amplify TCRbeta CDR3 regions from genomic DNA. In the paper's pipeline: Nucleated cell counts per sample were estimated from amplification of reference gene primers within the assay. To quantify the absolute abundance of each unique TCRbeta CDR3 rearrangement, sequence reads were collapsed and filtered. For each sample, productive Simpson clonality was calculated as the square root of Simpson's diversity index across productive rearrangements. TCRdb stores this immuneACCESS table with in-frame sequences only. Part of the clones is absent; in the studies checked, under half of the shortfall reflects unresolved V genes, and no reason is known for the rest. The D gene and trimming were derived from the DNA, and the V and J assignments and clone size from that table. This sample comprises tens of thousands of clones, roughly four fifths of them detected only once. The ten most abundant clones make up 30% to 45% of the sample.

From the cysteine up to the phenylalanine, the CDR3 has a length of 15 residues. Just the 45-base CDR3 DNA is kept, in frame starting at base 1. Between the V and J ends, shortened by 1 base and 8 bases respectively, the junction contains 17 bases. The germline V gene specifies SNHLY as CDR1 and FYNNEI as CDR2. The sample comes from a study of blood T cell repertoires in COVID-19 (TCRdb year 2020). The study in broad terms: Samples covering the acute and convalescent phases of COVID-19 were provided by collaborators in the United States, Italy and Spain. The material from the prospective study consisted of cDNA or gDNA derived from T cells, B-cell-depleted T cells, or PBMCs. The dataset comprised deeply sampled blood TCRbeta repertoires from subjects exposed to, actively infected with, or recovered from COVID-19. The repertoires were released in a freely available public database meant as a resource for research on the immune response to SARS-CoV-2. Samples came from the ongoing ImmuneRACE study (first 160 participants) plus 1,254 subjects from 6 global collaborators. A de-identified subject ID, COVID-19 status, age in years and sex were almost always included in the sample metadata. HLA class I and class II types, where available, came from metadata supplied by the sample provider rather than from assay-based typing. On the study overall, not on this receptor specifically: The quantity of clinical and demographic metadata differed by source and by participant and was supplied without curation.

Each collaborating institution followed its own protocols to collect whole blood in K2EDTA tubes. For TCRbeta analysis, collaborators shipped samples as frozen whole blood, isolated PBMCs, or DNA extracted from either of those sample types. The chain is assembled from TRBV2 and TRBJ1-1; the D region possibly corresponds to TRBD1 (5 bases align). The sequenced sample consisted of peripheral blood. The sequence derives from a man aged 65 to 85 with acute or convalescent COVID-19. Here is the DNA: TGTGCCAGCAGTGAAGTCCCGTTCGGGGGATCAGAAGCTTTCTTT. The resulting protein is CASSEVPFGGSEAFF.